These T cell receptor beta chains were read from a single sample in a study of blood T cells in healthy people across ages. TCRdb re-derived calls from the 5' RACE reads in MiXCR, one entry per CDR3 protein. The sample contains hundreds of thousands of distinct CDR3 sequences, about a third of which appear only once. The sample consisted of blood. These receptor sequences come from an elderly woman in good health. The CDR3 runs from the conserved cysteine through the conserved F or W. The D gene is left open where the match is weak. A clone size is listed for some rows: how often the clone was seen (once, few, many), or a class if it is expanded.

clone size	D gene	J gene	V gene	CDR3 protein	CDR3 DNA
few	TRBD1	TRBJ2-7	TRBV2	CASSEGQYNEQYF	TGTGCCAGCAGTGAGGGACAGTACAATGAGCAGTACTTC
.	.	TRBJ1-3	TRBV12-3/TRBV12-4	CASSYPMGGNTIYF	TGTGCCAGCAGTTACCCCATGGGTGGAAACACCATATATTTT
few	.	TRBJ1-5	TRBV2	CASSPRDPNQPQHF	TGTGCCAGCAGTCCACGGGACCCCAATCAGCCCCAGCATTTT
many	.	TRBJ2-7	TRBV6-2/TRBV6-3	CASTFTGTLLEQYF	TGTGCCAGCACCTTTACCGGGACCCTCCTCGAGCAGTACTTC
.	.	TRBJ2-5	TRBV9	CASSRDAGMDEQYF	TGTGCCAGCAGCAGGGACGCCGGGATGGATGAGCAGTACTTC
many	TRBD2	TRBJ2-5	TRBV5-1	CASSYGTTDQETQYF	TGCGCCAGCAGCTATGGGACTACAGATCAAGAGACCCAGTACTTC
many	.	TRBJ1-2	TRBV24-1	CATSDPGKGYTF	TGTGCCACCAGTGATCCCGGAAAGGGCTACACCTTC
many	.	TRBJ2-5	TRBV18	CASSPSQETQYF	TGTGCCAGCAGCCCTTCCCAAGAGACCCAGTACTTC
once	.	TRBJ1-3	TRBV7-2	CASSILVNSGNTIYF	TGTGCCAGCAGCATCCTCGTTAACTCTGGAAACACCATATATTTT
.	.	TRBJ2-5	TRBV18	CASSPGTRWETQYF	TGTGCCAGCTCACCGGGTACCAGGTGGGAGACCCAGTACTTC
few	.	TRBJ1-5	TRBV15	CAASREEWDQPQHF	TGTGCCGCCAGCCGGGAGGAGTGGGATCAGCCCCAGCATTTT
.	.	TRBJ2-7	TRBV4-3	CASSQDMGLIGSYEQYF	TGCGCCAGCAGCCAAGATATGGGCCTGATAGGTTCCTACGAGCAGTACTTC
.	TRBD1	TRBJ1-5	TRBV6-2/TRBV6-3	CASSPTTGSQPQHF	TGTGCCAGCAGTCCGACGACAGGGAGTCAGCCCCAGCATTTT
many	.	TRBJ2-6	TRBV5-8	CASRVSGVPLSGANVLTF	TGTGCCAGCAGAGTTTCCGGGGTGCCCCTATCTGGGGCCAACGTCCTGACTTTC
many	.	TRBJ2-1	TRBV5-1	CASSLDPISYNEQFF	TGCGCCAGCAGCTTGGACCCCATCTCCTACAATGAGCAGTTCTTC
many	.	TRBJ1-1	TRBV5-1	CASSAAQMNTEAFF	TGCGCCAGCAGCGCCGCCCAGATGAACACTGAAGCTTTCTTT
many	TRBD1	TRBJ2-5	TRBV7-2	CASSPGQAQTQYF	TGTGCCAGCAGCCCCGGACAGGCACAGACCCAGTACTTC
.	TRBD1	TRBJ1-2	TRBV29-1	CSVTGTEYGYTF	TGCAGCGTTACCGGGACAGAATATGGCTACACCTTC
.	.	TRBJ1-2	TRBV18	CASSPLVGEGYTF	TGTGCCAGCTCACCACTGGTAGGGGAAGGCTACACCTTC
many	.	TRBJ2-3	TRBV5-1	CASSMRDTQYF	TGCGCCAGCAGCATGAGAGATACGCAGTATTTT
many	.	TRBJ1-2	TRBV4-1	CASSQRFDTNYGYTF	TGCGCCAGCAGCCAACGCTTTGACACCAACTATGGCTACACCTTC
.	.	TRBJ1-1	TRBV30	CAWSARPNTEAFF	TGTGCCTGGAGTGCCCGACCCAACACTGAAGCTTTCTTT
few	.	TRBJ1-1	TRBV12-3/TRBV12-4	CASSLDSAMNTEAFF	TGTGCCAGCAGTTTAGACAGTGCCATGAACACTGAAGCTTTCTTT
.	.	TRBJ2-3	TRBV5-1	CASSLAGLYTDTQYF	TGCGCCAGCAGCTTGGCGGGACTGTACACAGATACGCAGTATTTT
many	.	TRBJ2-2	TRBV7-2	CASSLGGLGGTGELFF	TGTGCCAGCAGCTTAGGAGGGTTAGGTGGCACCGGGGAGCTGTTTTTT